What follows are 5 T cell receptor beta chains derived from one specimen sequenced in a study of CD8+ T cells in alopecia areata. TCR sequencing used cDNA made by reverse transcription of extracted RNA. Sequenced by immunoSEQ multiplex PCR; TCRdb stores in-frame clones only, minus some. The table has around 65,000 clones, 45% to 50% seen once. Here the sequenced sample was CD8+ T cells sorted from blood, taken at week 0. The source is a human donor with alopecia areata.

Written as DNA, the CDR3 is TGCGCCAGCAGCTCGGGCGTAGGTGGATGGAACACTGAAGCTTTCTTT. Residues: CASSSGVGGWNTEAFF. The V call is TRBV5-1, the J call TRBJ1-1; D remains ambiguous. Germline-derived CDR1 and CDR2 are SGHRS and YFSETQ. The CDR3 is 16 amino acids. Trimming cost V 3 bases and J 1 base, with 16 bases left between them.

J is TRBJ2-3 and V is TRBV29-1; TRBD2 is a possible D gene (7 bases). There are 14 residues in the CDR3. V lost 7 bases, J lost 2 bases, and 16 bases lay in between. Per germline, CDR1 SQVTM and CDR2 ANQGSEA. The CDR3 loop is CSARGEGTTDTQYF. CDR3 DNA sequence: TGCAGCGCGAGGGGGGAGGGTACCACAGATACGCAGTATTTT.

There are a few counts of this clone. This chain links TRBV6-1 with TRBJ2-1; 7 positions match TRBD1. V was pared by 4 bases and J by 0 bases, with 3 bases of the junction left unmatched. The germline CDR1 and CDR2 sequences are MNHNS and SASEGT. The CDR3 runs to 15 residues. The CDR3 nucleotides are TGTGCCAGCAGTGTGGACAGGCTCTCCTACAATGAGCAGTTCTTC. Protein product: CASSVDRLSYNEQFF.

V gene TRBV25-1 combines with J gene TRBJ2-1, with TRBD2 matching 11 bases. Germline loops: CDR1 MGHDK, CDR2 SYGVNS. This CDR3 has 15 residues. Trimming cost V 0 bases and J 7 bases; bases outside gene matches: 2. In DNA form, the CDR3 reads TGTGCCAGCAGTGAATATACTAGCGGGAGAAATGAGCAGTTCTTC. It encodes CASSEYTSGRNEQFF.

This clone was picked up a small number of times. The chain uses TRBV9 and TRBJ2-1; D is unresolved. The CDR3 totals 13 residues. Germline CDR1 SGDLS, CDR2 YYNGEE. The ends were cut back, 3 bases at V and 10 bases at J, with 14 bases in the middle. The CDR3 spells CASSATGGVEQFF. The CDR3 DNA reads as TGTGCCAGCAGCGCCACGGGCGGAGTCGAGCAGTTCTTC.